This note documents a single T cell receptor beta chain sequence. Its target is unknown. Samples: about 28 days before transplant, then days 30, 100 and 180 after. This entry is derived from a study of T cell clonotyping in hematopoietic cell transplantation. Study observations and caveats: Without cell sorting, CD4 versus CD8 contributions remain unresolved. At the given depth, recipient repertoires were over 97% de novo clonotypes. Pathologically expanded recipient clonotypes increased progressively from day 30 to day 180 as diversity fell.

Only in-frame clones appear in the TCRdb table, and some are missing; sequencing was by immunoSEQ multiplex PCR. The sample holds over 5,000 clones, 80% to 90% seen once. The germline V and J ends were trimmed by 2 bases and 0 bases, with 17 bases remaining between them. Germline CDR1 MNHEY, CDR2 SMNVEV (reference sequence). CDR3 size: 17 residues. The clonotype comes from a female patient aged 40 to 55 who had an allogeneic stem cell transplant from a related donor, so the T cells may come from the graft donor. Some clones in this sample may be carry-over from other donors' samples. V and J are TRBV27 and TRBJ2-7; D might be TRBD2 (5 bases). The specimen was peripheral blood mononuclear cells, collected 100 days after allogeneic stem cell transplant. CDR3 region: CASSLGSGGSGSYEQYF. The CDR3 coding sequence is TGTGCCAGCAGTTTAGGGAGCGGTGGCAGCGGCTCCTACGAGCAGTACTTC.